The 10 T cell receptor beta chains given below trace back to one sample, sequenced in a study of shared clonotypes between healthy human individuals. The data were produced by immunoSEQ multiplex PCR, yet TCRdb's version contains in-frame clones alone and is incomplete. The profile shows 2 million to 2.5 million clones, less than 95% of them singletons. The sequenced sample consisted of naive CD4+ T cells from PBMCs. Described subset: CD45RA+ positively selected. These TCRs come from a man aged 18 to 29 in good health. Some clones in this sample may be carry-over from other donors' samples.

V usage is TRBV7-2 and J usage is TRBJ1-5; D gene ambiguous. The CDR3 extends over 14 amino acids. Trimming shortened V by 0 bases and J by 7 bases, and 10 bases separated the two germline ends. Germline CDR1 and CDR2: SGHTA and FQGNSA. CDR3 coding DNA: TGTGCCAGCAGCTTAGCGAGGGATAGCCAGCCCCAGCATTTT. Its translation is CASSLARDSQPQHF.

The CDR3 sequence is CASTVEGGETQYF. In DNA, the CDR3 is TGTGCCAGTACCGTGGAGGGGGGGGAGACCCAGTACTTC. The V call is TRBV19, the J call TRBJ2-5, with D perhaps TRBD2 (7 bases). Germline V gives CDR1 LNHDA, CDR2 SQIVND (reference sequence). Trimming shortened V by 7 bases and J by 5 bases, and 14 bases separated the two germline ends. The CDR3 is 13 amino acids.

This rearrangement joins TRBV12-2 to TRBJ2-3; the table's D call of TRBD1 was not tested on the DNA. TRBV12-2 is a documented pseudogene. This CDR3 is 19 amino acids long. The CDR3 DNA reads TGTGCAAGTCGCTTAGCAACGACCGAGGGATCAGGGGGGATAGATACGCAGTATTTT. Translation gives CASRLATTEGSGGIDTQYF.

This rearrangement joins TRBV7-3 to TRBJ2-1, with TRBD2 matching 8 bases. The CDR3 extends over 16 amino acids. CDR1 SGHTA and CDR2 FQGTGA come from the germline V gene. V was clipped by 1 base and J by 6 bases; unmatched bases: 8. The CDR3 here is CASSLRAGLGPNEQFF. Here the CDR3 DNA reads TGTGCCAGCAGCTTAAGAGCGGGACTAGGACCCAATGAGCAGTTCTTC.

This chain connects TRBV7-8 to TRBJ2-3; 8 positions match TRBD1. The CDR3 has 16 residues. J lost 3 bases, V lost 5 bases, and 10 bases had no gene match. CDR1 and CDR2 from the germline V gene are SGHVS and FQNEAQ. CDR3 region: CASSRSGRGRTDTQYF. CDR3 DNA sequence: TGTGCCAGCAGCCGATCGGGCAGGGGGCGAACAGATACGCAGTATTTT.

This CDR3 reads CAWSGDRGIKQFF. In DNA, the CDR3 is TGTGCCTGGAGTGGGGACAGGGGAATAAAGCAGTTCTTC. The gene calls are TRBV30 and TRBJ2-1; 10 positions agree with TRBD1. Germline loops: CDR1 GTSNPN, CDR2 SVGIG (reference sequence). Trimming took 1 base from V and 11 from J; bases not matched to a gene: 5. The CDR3 is made up of 13 amino acids.

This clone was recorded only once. This CDR3 is CASSPQTGPYYEQYF. The CDR3, as DNA: TGTGCCAGCAGCCCGCAGACAGGTCCCTACTACGAGCAGTACTTC. The gene calls are TRBV5-4 and TRBJ2-7; possibly TRBD1 for D (6 bases). The CDR3 extends over 15 amino acids. V gave up 4 bases and J gave up 3 bases, with 17 bases separating them. The germline CDR1 and CDR2 sequences are SGHNT and YYREEE (reference sequence).

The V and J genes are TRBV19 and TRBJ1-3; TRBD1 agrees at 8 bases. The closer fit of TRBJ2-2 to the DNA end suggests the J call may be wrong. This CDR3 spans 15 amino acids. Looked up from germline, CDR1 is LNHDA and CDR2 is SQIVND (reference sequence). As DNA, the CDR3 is TGTGCCAGCTCTGGACAGGGCTTACACACCGGGGAGCTGTTTTTT. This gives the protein CASSGQGLHTGELFF.

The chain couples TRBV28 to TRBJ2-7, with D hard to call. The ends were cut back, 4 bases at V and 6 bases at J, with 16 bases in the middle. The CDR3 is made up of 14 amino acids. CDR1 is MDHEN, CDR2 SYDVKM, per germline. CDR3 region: CASSWRPIPSEQYF. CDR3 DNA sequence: TGTGCCAGCAGTTGGAGACCCATCCCGAGCGAGCAGTACTTC. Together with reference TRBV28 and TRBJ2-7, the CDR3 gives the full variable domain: DVKVTQSSRYLVKRTGEKVFLECVQDMDHENMFWYRQDPGLGLRLIYFSYDVKMKEKGDIPEGYSVSREKKERFSLILESASTNQTSMYLCASSWRPIPSEQYFGPGTRLTVT.

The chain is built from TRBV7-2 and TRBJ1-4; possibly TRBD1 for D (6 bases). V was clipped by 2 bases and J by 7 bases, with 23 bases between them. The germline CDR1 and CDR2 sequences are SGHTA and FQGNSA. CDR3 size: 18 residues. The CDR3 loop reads CASSLRGQLSIYGEKLFF. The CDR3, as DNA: TGTGCCAGCAGCTTAAGGGGACAACTCTCTATTTACGGTGAAAAACTGTTTTTT.